The sequence of this T cell receptor (beta chain) was determined in a study of T cells in localized non-small cell lung cancer. Points from the study as a whole: With higher T cell density in blood came longer overall survival. Adjacent lung exhibited a median of 57 among the 100 most abundant tumor clones. Highest T cell clonality was seen in uninvolved adjacent lung, surpassing that measured in tumor.

Remarks on this clone: Its antigen is undetermined.

V dropped 0 bases and J dropped 3; count of bases not matched to a gene: 4. CDR3 length equals 16 residues. Looked up from germline, CDR1 is SGDLS and CDR2 is YYNGEE. Sequenced by immunoSEQ multiplex PCR; TCRdb stores in-frame clones only, minus some. The sample holds roughly 38,000 clones, around 90% seen once. The chain has TRBV9 and TRBJ2-5; TRBD2 matches 11 bases. The sequences come from peripheral blood, collected before any cancer treatment. This sequence was found in a man aged 18 to 49 with stage I lung adenocarcinoma. DNA of the CDR3: TGTGCCAGCAGCGTAGGTAGCGGGGGGGCCGAAGAGACCCAGTACTTC. Amino acids: CASSVGSGGAEETQYF.